The clone carrying this TCR beta chain was counted at least ten times. What it recognizes is unknown. This specimen belongs to a study of shared clonotypes between healthy human individuals. Findings of the study overall: Generation probabilities were higher for clonotypes shared across all four sorted-subset donors than for unshared ones. In general, naive subsets displayed greater estimated richness than memory subsets did.

Produced via immunoSEQ multiplex PCR; TCRdb's table is partial and in-frame only. The repertoire holds approximately 640,000 clones, with around 90% as singletons. The germline V gene has CDR1 MNHNS and CDR2 SASEGT. The CDR3 runs to 18 residues. V shed 3 bases and J 0 bases; nucleotides not matched to a gene: 10. The chain joins TRBV6-1 to TRBJ2-7, with TRBD1 matching over 11 bases. Material for sequencing was memory CD8+ T cells from PBMCs. Sample subset: CD45RO+ cells pooled with CCR7-negative TemRA cells. The origin of this receptor is a man between 18 and 29 years old in good health. Some clones in this sample may be carry-over from other donors' samples. CDR3 protein: CASSDQGLGTGGSYEQYF. CDR3 nucleotide sequence: TGTGCCAGCAGTGATCAGGGTTTAGGGACAGGGGGCTCCTACGAGCAGTACTTC.